This T cell receptor (beta chain) was observed in a study of blood T cell repertoires in COVID-19. TCRdb's table, derived via immunoSEQ multiplex PCR, lists solely in-frame clones and lacks some. The sample includes over 200,000 clones, 70% to 90% seen only once; the top ten take 10% to 13%. CDR3 length equals 15 residues. CDR1 SGHVS and CDR2 FQNEAQ come from the germline V gene. J gave up 0 bases and V 5 bases, and 6 bases lay outside the gene matches. Specimen: PBMCs or T cells enriched from blood (not recorded which). This sequence was found in a man aged 25 to 40 who had recovered from COVID-19. The genes are TRBV7-8 and TRBJ1-1, with 7 bases fitting TRBD1. The CDR3 DNA is TGTGCCAGCAGCGACCCGGGACAGATGAACACTGAAGCTTTCTTT. This encodes CASSDPGQMNTEAFF.